These 29 T cell receptor beta chains were all obtained from the same sample, sequenced in a study of beta chain features in type 1 diabetes. General observations from the study: Shorter TCRB CDR3s, moderately but significantly so, were found in Type 1 diabetes patients in all four CD4+ subsets.

No cognate antigen is known for these TCRs. cDNA synthesis used the whole RNA isolate, giving expressed TCRB sequences. TCRdb's table, derived via immunoSEQ multiplex PCR, lists solely in-frame clones and lacks some. There are roughly 160,000 clones in the sample; around 8% occur only once, and about 0.9% lies in the top ten. The sequenced sample consisted of central memory CD4+ T cells from blood. The receptor set was obtained from a middle-aged woman with type 1 diabetes.

The table lists this clone with a few counts. This sequence joins TRBV18 and TRBJ1-1, with 9 bases aligning to TRBD1. The CDR3 totals 13 residues. Per germline, CDR1 KGHSH and CDR2 LQKENI. J gave up 1 base and V 8 bases, and 2 bases lay outside the gene matches. Here the CDR3 DNA reads TGTGCCAGCAAGGGACAGGGGAACACTGAAGCTTTCTTT. Translation: CASKGQGNTEAFF. The full variable domain, its missing parts supplied by reference TRBV18 and TRBJ1-1, is NAGVMQNPRHLVRRRGQEARLRCSPMKGHSHVYWYRQLPEEGLKFMVYLQKENIIDESGMPKERFSAEFPKEGPSILRIQQVVRGDSAAYFCASKGQGNTEAFFGQGTRLTVV.

The chain combines TRBV2 with TRBJ1-5; TRBD1 matches at 10 bases. The V and J ends lost 7 bases and 7 bases, in that order; junction bases with no gene match: 4. CDR1 SNHLY and CDR2 FYNNEI come from the germline V gene. The CDR3 has 13 amino acids. The CDR3 loop is CASNPDRGQPQHF. The CDR3 bases are TGTGCCAGCAATCCGGACAGGGGGCAGCCCCAGCATTTT. Full variable domain (rest looked up from reference TRBV2 and TRBJ1-5): EPEVTQTPSHQVTQMGQEVILRCVPISNHLYFYWYRQILGQKVEFLVSFYNNEISEKSEIFDDQFSVERPDGSNFTLKIRSTKLEDSAMYFCASNPDRGQPQHFGDGTRLSIL.

V is TRBV5-6 and J is TRBJ1-6, with 8 bases fitting TRBD1. CDR1 is SGHDT, CDR2 YYEEEE, per germline. The CDR3 contains 14 residues. J gave up 7 bases and V 4 bases, and 4 bases lay outside the gene matches. DNA for the CDR3: TGTGCCAGCAGCGAGGACAGGGCAAATTCACCCCTCCACTTT. Its protein is CASSEDRANSPLHF.

A few counts support this clone. The chain links TRBV7-2 to TRBJ1-2, with a weak D call TRBD1 (5 bases). Trimming removed 7 bases at V and 6 bases at J, with 12 bases between. Germline CDR1 and CDR2: SGHTA and FQGNSA. The CDR3 is 12 residues long. This CDR3 is CASTEGRDGYTF. CDR3 bases: TGTGCCAGCACGGAGGGGAGGGATGGCTACACCTTC.

This clone was counted a few times. This chain uses TRBV28 with TRBJ1-2; 7 nucleotides agree with TRBD1. The CDR3 sequence is 14 residues long. J was trimmed by 6 bases and V by 5 bases; bases with no gene match: 9. CDR1 and CDR2 (germline): MDHEN, SYDVKM. In DNA form, the CDR3 reads TGTGCCAGCAGTGACCAAGGCAGGGGGGATGGCTACACCTTC. It translates to CASSDQGRGDGYTF.

CDR3 residues: CAIRTGGSEGYGYTF. CDR3 sequence (DNA): TGTGCCATCAGGACGGGGGGCAGCGAGGGCTATGGCTACACCTTC. This sequence joins TRBV10-3 and TRBJ1-2; D possibly corresponds to TRBD1 (6 bases). The V and J ends lost 6 bases and 4 bases respectively, with 18 bases between them. The germline gives CDR1 ENHRY, CDR2 SYGVKD. The CDR3 length is 15 residues.

Points on this clone: The sample holds other DNA sequences that translate to the same CDR3. The CDR3 here is CASSPPQRNEQFF. Written as DNA, the CDR3 is TGTGCCAGCAGTCCTCCCCAACGGAATGAGCAGTTCTTC. The J gene is TRBJ2-1, the V gene TRBV6-5, with no clear D. Germline V gene data show CDR1 as MNHEY and CDR2 as SVGAGI. This CDR3 has 13 residues. Deletions cut 5 bases from V and 7 bases from J, with 12 bases between.

This clone turned up a few times. This chain uses TRBV7-9 with TRBJ2-3; weak D call: TRBD1 (5 bases). The length of the CDR3 is 15 residues. Germline CDR1 SEHNR, CDR2 FQNEAQ (reference sequence). Trimming removed 0 bases from V and 2 bases from J, with 9 bases in between. CDR3 bases: TGTGCCAGCAGCTTAGCCGACAGTTCCACAGATACGCAGTATTTT. The encoded protein is CASSLADSSTDTQYF.

V and J are TRBV4-2 and TRBJ1-1; 8 nucleotides match TRBD1. V lost 0 bases and J lost 11; bases outside the gene matches: 14. The CDR3 totals 16 residues. Germline values: CDR1 LGHNA, CDR2 YNFKEQ. CDR3 sequence: CASSQDRGQDSQTAFF. The CDR3 region has the DNA TGTGCCAGCAGCCAAGATAGGGGACAGGACTCCCAGACGGCTTTCTTT.

In this sample, this clone turned up a few times. At the DNA level, this CDR3 is encoded by other sequences in the same sample as well. The chain combines TRBV25-1 with TRBJ2-7; TRBD1 might be the D (5 bases). V was cut by 1 base and J by 0 bases, with 7 bases left in between. The germline V gene encodes CDR1 MGHDK and CDR2 SYGVNS. The CDR3 spans 14 residues. In nucleotides, the CDR3 is TGTGCCAGCAGTGAATGGGGCGGCTCCTACGAGCAGTACTTC. Protein: CASSEWGGSYEQYF.

Only a few counts were recorded for this clone. The chain combines TRBV7-2 with TRBJ1-1; 7 nucleotides line up with TRBD1. Germline V gene lookup returns CDR1 SGHTA and CDR2 FQGNSA. Losses at the gene ends were 4 bases for V and 2 bases for J; bases not matched to a gene: 7. The CDR3 consists of 15 residues. The CDR3 is CASSYRQGPNTEAFF. The CDR3 region has the DNA TGTGCCAGCAGCTACCGACAGGGACCCAACACTGAAGCTTTCTTT.

This clone was recorded at least ten times. V usage is TRBV18 and J usage is TRBJ1-1, with D possibly matching TRBD1 (6 bases). The germline V and J ends were trimmed by 2 bases and 1 base, with 11 bases remaining between them. Germline values: CDR1 KGHSH, CDR2 LQKENI. The CDR3 runs to 15 residues. The CDR3 DNA reads as TGTGCCAGCTCACCATACAGGGCGGGGAACACTGAAGCTTTCTTT. It specifies CASSPYRAGNTEAFF.

The rearrangement joins TRBV27 to TRBJ2-7; TRBD2 agrees at 10 bases. The CDR3 length is 14 residues. CDR1 and CDR2 (germline): MNHEY, SMNVEV (reference sequence). The J segment lost 7 bases and the V segment lost 6 bases, leaving 9 bases of the junction unmatched. CDR3 sequence (DNA): TGTGCCAGCAGCGTGCTAGCGGGAGTACGGGAGCAGTACTTC. Translated, it gives CASSVLAGVREQYF.

This clone was seen a few times. The chain has TRBV28 and TRBJ2-2; D not resolved. Germline lookup yields CDR1 MDHEN and CDR2 SYDVKM. V lost 6 bases and J lost 7, with 9 bases in between. This CDR3 is 12 amino acids long. For the CDR3, the DNA is TGTGCCAGCAGGGGCCCAAACGGGGAGCTGTTTTTT. Protein sequence: CASRGPNGELFF. The variable domain in full, completed from reference TRBV28 and TRBJ2-2, reads DVKVTQSSRYLVKRTGEKVFLECVQDMDHENMFWYRQDPGLGLRLIYFSYDVKMKEKGDIPEGYSVSREKKERFSLILESASTNQTSMYLCASRGPNGELFFGEGSRLTVL.

V usage is TRBV28 and J usage is TRBJ2-1, with no clear D. CDR3 length: 12 residues. V was cut by 4 bases and J by 8 bases, with 9 bases left in between. Looked up from germline, CDR1 is MDHEN and CDR2 is SYDVKM. CDR3 region: CASSSGVDEQFF. The CDR3 DNA sequence: TGTGCCAGCAGTTCCGGTGTCGATGAGCAGTTCTTC. The complete variable domain, with remaining parts taken from reference TRBV28 and TRBJ2-1, reads DVKVTQSSRYLVKRTGEKVFLECVQDMDHENMFWYRQDPGLGLRLIYFSYDVKMKEKGDIPEGYSVSREKKERFSLILESASTNQTSMYLCASSSGVDEQFFGPGTRLTVL.

This clone has more than one count but fewer than ten. This chain connects TRBV29-1 to TRBJ2-4; the match to TRBD2 covers 11 bases. Germline assignment: CDR1 SQVTM and CDR2 ANQGSEA. This CDR3 comprises 18 residues. V lost 4 bases and J lost 0; bases outside the gene matches: 11. CDR3 sequence (DNA): TGCAGCGTTGTCCCCCACTCACTAGCGGGGGTAGCCAAAAACATTCAGTACTTC. Translation: CSVVPHSLAGVAKNIQYF.

This clone has just a few counts. V usage is TRBV9 and J usage is TRBJ1-4; 7 bases are a match to TRBD1. Germline assignment: CDR1 SGDLS and CDR2 YYNGEE. V shed 3 bases, J shed 5 bases, and the junction held 4 bases outside the gene matches. This CDR3 has 14 amino acids. The CDR3, as DNA: TGTGCCAGCAGCGCGGGACAGCGGAATGAAAAACTGTTTTTT. Translation gives CASSAGQRNEKLFF. The variable domain in full, completed from reference TRBV9 and TRBJ1-4, reads DSGVTQTPKHLITATGQRVTLRCSPRSGDLSVYWYQQSLDQGLQFLIQYYNGEERAKGNILERFSAQQFPDLHSELNLSSLELGDSALYFCASSAGQRNEKLFFGSGTQLSVL.

This chain uses TRBV5-4 with TRBJ1-1; no definite D call. CDR3 size: 14 residues. V was pared by 4 bases and J by 5 bases, with 15 bases between. The germline gives CDR1 SGHNT, CDR2 YYREEE (reference sequence). The CDR3 sequence is CASSPGFRTTEAFF. CDR3 DNA: TGTGCCAGCAGCCCGGGATTCCGAACAACTGAAGCTTTCTTT.

The chain recombines TRBV5-6 with TRBJ1-6; perhaps TRBD1 as D (6 bases). Germline V gene data show CDR1 as SGHDT and CDR2 as YYEEEE. The CDR3 spans 13 residues. V was clipped by 4 bases and J by 14 bases, with 16 bases between them. The CDR3 DNA sequence: TGTGCCAGCAGCCCCGCGGGGGGGCGGACCCTCCACTTT. Protein sequence: CASSPAGGRTLHF.

This sequence joins TRBV5-4 and TRBJ2-5, with TRBD1 matching 10 bases. CDR3 length: 16 amino acids. With V trimmed by 3 bases and J by 1 base, 6 bases remained unmatched. Germline CDR1 and CDR2: SGHNT and YYREEE (reference sequence). The CDR3 is CASSSRQGAAQETQYF. The CDR3 DNA is TGTGCCAGCAGCTCAAGACAGGGGGCGGCCCAAGAGACCCAGTACTTC.

This clone was recorded a few times. The genes are TRBV28 and TRBJ2-1; no firm D call. Germline V gene data show CDR1 as MDHEN and CDR2 as SYDVKM. Trimming removed 4 bases at V and 12 bases at J, with 16 bases between. CDR3 size: 13 residues. The CDR3 region has the DNA TGTGCCAGCAGTTCACCTCAGACTTATACGCAGTTCTTC. Translating it yields CASSSPQTYTQFF.

For this clone: The same CDR3 is also encoded by other DNA sequences in this sample. The V gene is TRBV5-1, the J gene TRBJ1-5; D gene unclear. The CDR3 consists of 13 residues. From germline, CDR1 is SGHRS and CDR2 YFSETQ. Trimming took 4 bases from V and 4 from J, leaving 9 bases between them. The CDR3, as DNA: TGCGCCAGCAGCCTGGACGGTAATCAGCCCCAGCATTTT. This sequence encodes CASSLDGNQPQHF. Drawing the rest from reference TRBV5-1 and TRBJ1-5, the complete variable domain is KAGVTQTPRYLIKTRGQQVTLSCSPISGHRSVSWYQQTPGQGLQFLFEYFSETQRNKGNFPGRFSGRQFSNSRSEMNVSTLELGDSALYLCASSLDGNQPQHFGDGTRLSIL.

Only one count was recorded for this clone. The chain uses TRBV5-3 and TRBJ2-7; TRBD1 matches at 7 bases. TRBV5-3 is classed as an ORF, of uncertain function. Trimming at V came to 3 bases and at J to 1 base, leaving 7 bases not matched to a gene. This CDR3 is 15 amino acids long. Here the CDR3 DNA reads TGTGCCAGAAGCTCCCCCCGGGACAGATCCTACGAGCAGTACTTC. This sequence encodes CARSSPRDRSYEQYF.

The sample holds a few counts of this clone. The chain has TRBV27 and TRBJ2-6; D might be TRBD2 (5 bases). The V gene's germline CDR1 is MNHEY and CDR2 SMNVEV (reference sequence). This CDR3 contains 15 residues. The germline V and J ends were trimmed by 5 bases and 2 bases, with 10 bases remaining between them. CDR3 nucleotide sequence: TGTGCCAGCAGTCGCCGGGAAGCTGGGGCCAACGTCCTGACTTTC. It is translated as CASSRREAGANVLTF.

This clone showed up just a few times. The rearrangement uses TRBV29-1 and TRBJ1-2; D is ambiguous. This CDR3 contains 15 residues. The germline CDR1 and CDR2 sequences are SQVTM and ANQGSEA. Trimming pared 6 bases from V and 4 bases from J, leaving 21 bases between. This chain's CDR3 is CSVRTASLGTYGYTF. As DNA, the CDR3 is TGCAGCGTCCGGACTGCCTCCCTTGGTACCTATGGCTACACCTTC.

This clone has only a few counts. The chain carries TRBV5-1 and TRBJ2-2, with D tentatively TRBD2 (6 bases). Per the germline V gene, CDR1 is SGHRS and CDR2 is YFSETQ. Deletions cut 3 bases from V and 5 bases from J, with 14 bases between. CDR3 length: 15 amino acids. CDR3 in DNA: TGCGCCAGCAGCTCTCCCAACCTAGCGACCGGGGAGCTGTTTTTT. It yields the protein CASSSPNLATGELFF.

This clone came up a few times. V is TRBV23-1 and J is TRBJ1-5, with a weak D call TRBD1 (6 bases). TRBV23-1 carries the ORF label, with uncertain function. Trimming left V 0 bases short and J 0 bases short, with 18 bases between. CDR3 length: 19 residues. The CDR3 spells CASSQSGGGRFYSNQPQHF. The CDR3 DNA follows: TGCGCCAGCAGTCAATCGGGGGGGGGCAGATTTTATAGCAATCAGCCCCAGCATTTT.

The chain carries TRBV21-1 and TRBJ2-7; TRBD2, as called in the table, went unchecked against the DNA. TRBV21-1 is a listed pseudogene. The CDR3 sequence is 15 residues long. CDR3 sequence (DNA): TGTGCCAGCAGCAAAGTACTAGCGGGAGTGGAAGAGCAGTACTTC. It yields the protein CASSKVLAGVEEQYF.

This clone occurred a few times. This chain links TRBV29-1 with TRBJ2-1; D perhaps matches TRBD1 (6 bases). V shed 6 bases and J shed 9 bases, with 12 bases lying between them. Germline CDR1 and CDR2: SQVTM and ANQGSEA. This CDR3 region has 11 residues. CDR3 region: CSVVGGTEQFF. Here the CDR3 DNA reads TGCAGCGTCGTTGGGGGCACTGAGCAGTTCTTC.